These T cell receptor beta chains were read from a single sample in a study of sequential checkpoint blockade in melanoma. Profiled with immunoSEQ multiplex PCR; TCRdb holds only in-frame clones, not every one. Seen here are under 40,000 clones, approximately 91% observed once, and the top ten hold under 15%. The specimen was CD8+ T cells sorted from blood (inferred from file names), collected from a patient given nivolumab and ipilimumab in sequence. The receptors stem from a human donor with melanoma. CDR3s include the opening cysteine and the closing phenylalanine or tryptophan. A D gene is named only where the DNA matches it firmly.

V,J,D,CDR3
TRBV9,TRBJ2-1,NA,CASSVGLLDEQFF
TRBV6-6,TRBJ1-1,NA,CASSDYGWDTEAFF
TRBV7-9,NA,NA,CASSSDSRYYEQYF
TRBV4-1,TRBJ2-1,TRBD2,CASRQTSGEQFF
TRBV5-4,TRBJ2-3,TRBD2,CASSLESGADTQYF
TRBV7-2,TRBJ1-1,TRBD1,CASSLGVSATGSPNTEAFF
TRBV7-6,TRBJ2-6,TRBD2,CASSSGLAGAFGANVLTF
TRBV13,TRBJ2-7,TRBD1,CASSSGDRVIVEQYF
TRBV7-3,TRBJ1-2,NA,CASSLGGANINYGYTF
TRBV6-5,TRBJ2-5,TRBD1,CASSTGGPETQYF
TRBV4-1,TRBJ2-1,TRBD2,CASSQRLAGSYNEQFF
TRBV6-6,TRBJ2-1,NA,CASSRMSNEQFF
TRBV14,TRBJ1-2,NA,CASKEHVGDYGYTF
TRBV4-3,TRBJ1-6,NA,CASSQDSYNSPLHF
TRBV19,TRBJ2-1,TRBD2,CASGEGILAGPYNEQFF
TRBV25-1,TRBJ1-1,NA,CASSPLGFTEAFF
TRBV28,TRBJ2-7,NA,CASWGTRDSPYEQYF
TRBV7-9,TRBJ2-7,NA,CASSFGHLSYEQYF
TRBV19,TRBJ1-1,NA,CASSRGNTEAFF
TRBV19,TRBJ2-5,NA,CASSIAGTQYF
TRBV19,TRBJ2-1,TRBD2,CASSIFPGTSGRNEQFF
TRBV7-3,TRBJ2-7,NA,CASSLTATAYEQYF